This T cell receptor beta chain derives from a study of blood T cell repertoires in COVID-19. About the study: Sites across the United States, Italy and Spain contributed samples from acute and convalescent COVID-19. Sources were T cells, B-cell-depleted T cells, or PBMCs; the material itself was cDNA or gDNA.

The length of the CDR3 is 14 residues. The ends were cut back, 0 bases at V and 2 bases at J, with 8 bases in the middle. The germline CDR1 and CDR2 sequences are SGHDT and YYEEEE. In the authors' methods: Scientists estimated how many nucleated cells there were by amplifying reference gene primers. The method was immunoSEQ multiplex PCR; TCRdb's version includes in-frame clones alone and lacks a portion of them. The V and J calls and the clone size are those of that table, but D and trimming were determined from the DNA. The table includes about 190,000 clones, 78% detected once. This clonotype originated in a woman older than 75 with active or convalescent COVID-19. The sequenced sample consisted of peripheral blood. The V and J genes are TRBV5-6 and TRBJ1-2; the D is unclear. The CDR3 sequence: CASSLVAGNYGYTF. In DNA, the CDR3 is TGTGCCAGCAGCTTGGTTGCGGGGAACTATGGCTACACCTTC. The whole variable domain, remainder taken from reference TRBV5-6 and TRBJ1-2, is DAGVTQSPTHLIKTRGQQVTLRCSPKSGHDTVSWYQQALGQGPQFIFQYYEEEERQRGNFPDRFSGHQFPNYSSELNVNALLLGDSALYLCASSLVAGNYGYTFGSGTRLTVV.